Following are 14 T cell receptor beta chains from one sample sequenced in a study of blood T cell repertoires in COVID-19. Assay used: immunoSEQ multiplex PCR; TCRdb lists only in-frame clones, some missing. This sample yields about 50,000 clones, of which 90% are seen a single time; nearly 10% belongs to the top ten. The source material was peripheral blood. The receptors derive from a woman aged 80 or over with acute or convalescent COVID-19.

This chain links TRBV2 with TRBJ1-6; TRBD1 is a possible D gene (6 bases). The CDR3 loop spans 12 amino acids. Germline-derived CDR1 and CDR2 are SNHLY and FYNNEI. Between the trimmed V and J ends, which lost 5 bases and 10 bases, there was a span of 9 bases. The CDR3 DNA is TGTGCCAGCAGTTACAGGGTATCACCCCTCCACTTT. It codes for CASSYRVSPLHF.

This sequence joins TRBV2 and TRBJ2-5, with 9 bases aligning to TRBD2. Germline loops: CDR1 SNHLY, CDR2 FYNNEI. CDR3 size: 15 residues. V dropped 4 bases and J dropped 5; count of bases not matched to a gene: 8. CDR3 in DNA: TGTGCCAGCAGTGCTGGATTAGCGGGAGACGAGACCCAGTACTTC. Its translation: CASSAGLAGDETQYF.

The chain recombines TRBV18 with TRBJ2-5, with D possibly matching TRBD1 (6 bases). This CDR3 contains 15 residues. V was trimmed by 2 bases and J by 5 bases, leaving 15 bases between them. Germline assignment: CDR1 KGHSH and CDR2 LQKENI. The DNA of the CDR3 is TGTGCCAGCTCACCATCATGGGGGCGCGAGGAGACCCAGTACTTC. Its protein is CASSPSWGREETQYF.

This chain joins TRBV7-2 and TRBJ1-5, with D maybe TRBD1 (6 bases). Germline CDR1 reads SGHTA; CDR2 reads FQGNSA. V lost 5 bases and J lost 4, with 12 bases in between. The CDR3 loop spans 14 amino acids. The CDR3 bases are TGTGCCAGCAGCCAAGGACAGCAGAATCAGCCCCAGCATTTT. Protein: CASSQGQQNQPQHF. Full variable domain (missing parts from reference TRBV7-2 and TRBJ1-5): GAGVSQSPSNKVTEKGKDVELRCDPISGHTALYWYRQSLGQGLEFLIYFQGNSAPDKSGLPSDRFSAERTGGSVSTLTIQRTQQEDSAVYLCASSQGQQNQPQHFGDGTRLSIL.

The chain is built from TRBV12-3 or TRBV12-4 and TRBJ1-3; D not resolved. The V end was cut by 4 bases, the J end by 8 bases, with 9 bases between. The CDR3 sequence is 12 residues long. The chain's CDR3 is CASSSLGDTIYF. The CDR3 nucleotides read TGTGCCAGCAGTTCCCTCGGTGACACCATATATTTT.

This chain uses TRBV6-2 or TRBV6-3 with TRBJ2-1; TRBD1 matches at 10 bases. Trimming at V came to 6 bases and at J to 7 bases, leaving 18 bases not matched to a gene. From germline, CDR1 is MNHEY and CDR2 SVGEGT. The CDR3 sequence is 18 residues long. CDR3 residues: CASSPSISTGGSGNEQFF. The CDR3 nucleotides are TGTGCCAGCAGCCCTTCCATCTCGACAGGGGGCTCTGGGAATGAGCAGTTCTTC.

This clone was counted once. This chain uses TRBV12-3 or TRBV12-4 with TRBJ2-1; 9 positions agree with TRBD1. The CDR3 spans 13 residues. J was trimmed by 8 bases and V by 8 bases; bases with no gene match: 7. CDR3 in DNA: TGTGCCAGCGGGGGGGACAGGGTCCATGAGCAGTTCTTC. It yields the protein CASGGDRVHEQFF.

This clone was seen a handful of times. The V and J genes are TRBV4-3 and TRBJ1-2; TRBD1 might be the D (6 bases). Trimming took off 0 bases at V and 8 bases at J, with 16 bases between the two ends. Per the germline V gene, CDR1 is LGHNA and CDR2 is YSLEER. There are 15 residues in the CDR3. The CDR3 nucleotides read TGCGCCAGCAGCCAAGATCGGACCACAGGGAGCGGCTACACCTTC. This translates into CASSQDRTTGSGYTF.

This rearrangement joins TRBV6-6 to TRBJ2-7; TRBD1 matches 8 bases. V lost 2 bases, J lost 4 bases, and 4 bases stayed unmatched. Germline V gene sequence: CDR1 MNHNY, CDR2 SVGAGI (reference sequence). The CDR3 spans 14 residues. Here the CDR3 reads CASSYGQGAYEQYF. The CDR3 DNA sequence: TGTGCCAGCAGTTACGGGCAGGGGGCTTACGAGCAGTACTTC.

This chain joins TRBV4-1 and TRBJ2-1, with D perhaps matching TRBD2 (5 bases). Germline-derived CDR1 and CDR2 are MGHRA and YSYEKL. The length of the CDR3 is 17 residues. Trimming took 3 bases from V and 0 from J, leaving 15 bases between them. The CDR3 nucleotides read TGCGCCAGCAGCCACCCTCCGGACTCCCGCTCCTACAATGAGCAGTTCTTC. Translation: CASSHPPDSRSYNEQFF.

The chain employs TRBV10-3 and TRBJ2-2, with 7 bases that match TRBD2. The CDR3 extends over 16 amino acids. The J segment lost 7 bases and the V segment lost 6 bases, leaving 14 bases of the junction unmatched. From germline, CDR1 is ENHRY and CDR2 SYGVKD. The CDR3 nucleotides read TGTGCCATCAGAAGAATAGTCGGGCTAGCGGTCGGGGAGCTGTTTTTT. Amino acids: CAIRRIVGLAVGELFF.

CDR3 sequence reads: CASSLGGRAIGEQFF. For the CDR3, the DNA is TGTGCCAGCAGCTTAGGCGGGAGGGCCATTGGCGAGCAGTTCTTC. The gene calls are TRBV5-4 and TRBJ2-1; TRBD2 matches at 9 bases. This CDR3 contains 15 residues. Germline V gene lookup returns CDR1 SGHNT and CDR2 YYREEE (reference sequence). V gave up 2 bases and J gave up 10 bases; unmatched junction bases: 10.

The chain combines TRBV19 with TRBJ2-1, with TRBD2 as a possible D gene (6 bases). The V end was cut by 3 bases, the J end by 0 bases, with 15 bases between. There are 17 residues in the CDR3. Germline CDR1 LNHDA, CDR2 SQIVND (reference sequence). CDR3 in DNA: TGTGCCAGTAGTATTAGGGTCGCGGGAATCTCCTACAATGAGCAGTTCTTC. It specifies CASSIRVAGISYNEQFF.

The chain recombines TRBV9 with TRBJ2-7, with D possibly matching TRBD1 (6 bases). CDR3 length: 15 amino acids. Trimming stripped 0 bases from V and 0 bases from J, with 10 bases between. CDR1 and CDR2 (germline): SGDLS, YYNGEE. CDR3 amino acids: CASSVATGSSYEQYF. The CDR3 DNA sequence: TGTGCCAGCAGCGTAGCAACAGGGAGCTCCTACGAGCAGTACTTC. The full variable domain, in which reference TRBV9 and TRBJ2-7 provide the parts outside the CDR3, is DSGVTQTPKHLITATGQRVTLRCSPRSGDLSVYWYQQSLDQGLQFLIQYYNGEERAKGNILERFSAQQFPDLHSELNLSSLELGDSALYFCASSVATGSSYEQYFGPGTRLTVT.